A single sample is the source of the 20 T cell receptor beta chains below, sequenced in a study of T-cell reconstitution after alpha-beta-depleted transplantation in children. Unique molecular identifiers were incorporated during preparation of the TCRbeta library. TCRdb recomputed calls from the PCR reads with MiXCR, one row per CDR3 protein. The sample lists roughly 400,000 distinct CDR3 sequences; over 40% were seen once. The sample in question was PBMCs, obtained before TCRalphabeta/CD19-depleted stem cell transplant. These receptors originate from a girl under 10 years old with aplastic anemia, due to receive a stem cell transplant.

J is TRBJ2-3 and V is TRBV12-3 or TRBV12-4; 9 nucleotides agree with TRBD2. This CDR3 has 15 amino acids. V was clipped by 3 bases and J by 2 bases; unmatched bases: 3. In DNA form, the CDR3 reads TGTGCCAGCAGTTTTGGACTAGCGAACACAGATACGCAGTATTTT. Amino acid sequence: CASSFGLANTDTQYF.

At least ten counts were recorded for this clonotype. The V gene is TRBV12-3 or TRBV12-4, the J gene TRBJ2-1, with D perhaps being TRBD1 or TRBD2 (6 bases each). CDR3 length: 11 amino acids. V lost 11 bases and J 13 bases, leaving 18 bases between the germline ends. In nucleotides, the CDR3 is TGTGCCGCAGGAACGGGGGCGGCACAGTTCTTC. It yields the protein CAAGTGAAQFF.

V and J are TRBV5-1 and TRBJ2-7; 9 bases agree with TRBD2. This CDR3 is 16 amino acids long. J gave up 6 bases and V 2 bases, and 12 bases lay outside the gene matches. CDR1 is SGHRS and CDR2 is YFSETQ in the germline V gene. This CDR3 reads CASSFGLGSGSLEQYF. CDR3 in DNA: TGCGCCAGCAGCTTTGGTTTGGGTAGCGGGAGTCTCGAGCAGTACTTC.

The CDR3 DNA reads as TGTGCCAGCAAACGGAAGGGACCCTACGAGCAGTACTTC. Protein product: CASKRKGPYEQYF. The J gene is TRBJ2-7, the V gene TRBV6-1; possibly TRBD1 or TRBD2 for D (5 bases each). Germline CDR1 MNHNS, CDR2 SASEGT. V was cut by 7 bases and J by 2 bases, with 12 bases left in between. The CDR3 consists of 13 residues.

The rearrangement uses TRBV6-1 and TRBJ2-5, with 8 bases matching TRBD1. Germline assignment: CDR1 MNHNS and CDR2 SASEGT. This CDR3 is 14 amino acids long. Trimming cost V 9 bases and J 1 base; bases outside gene matches: 7. Written as DNA, the CDR3 is TGTGCCAGTCACCGGACAGGGAGCCAAGAGACCCAGTACTTC. It translates to CASHRTGSQETQYF.

The gene calls are TRBV5-1 and TRBJ2-3; 9 bases agree with TRBD1. V was clipped by 3 bases and J by 5 bases; unmatched bases: 7. The CDR3 loop spans 15 amino acids. CDR1 and CDR2 from the germline V gene are SGHRS and YFSETQ. CDR3 DNA sequence: TGCGCCAGCAGCTACAACAGGGGGCAGGGAGATACGCAGTATTTT. This codes for CASSYNRGQGDTQYF.

The V and J genes are TRBV6-1 and TRBJ2-7, with D perhaps matching TRBD1 or TRBD2 (5 bases each). V was pared by 1 base and J by 3 bases, with 10 bases between. CDR1 and CDR2 from the germline V gene are MNHNS and SASEGT. The CDR3 has 14 residues. This CDR3 is CASSEGGRGYEQYF. CDR3 DNA sequence: TGTGCCAGCAGTGAAGGGGGGAGAGGCTACGAGCAGTACTTC.

V usage is TRBV15 and J usage is TRBJ1-1; 7 bases map to TRBD1. This CDR3 has 16 amino acids. Trimming at V came to 5 bases and at J to 4 bases, leaving 13 bases not matched to a gene. Germline CDR1 and CDR2: LNHNV and YYDKDF (reference sequence). CDR3: CATSVRQGVGSTEAFF. CDR3 nucleotides: TGTGCCACCAGCGTCCGACAGGGAGTGGGGAGCACTGAAGCTTTCTTT. Supplemented by reference TRBV15 and TRBJ1-1, the full variable domain reads DAMVIQNPRYQVTQFGKPVTLSCSQTLNHNVMYWYQQKSSQAPKLLFHYYDKDFNNEADTPDNFQSRRPNTSFCFLDIRSPGLGDTAMYLCATSVRQGVGSTEAFFGQGTRLTVV.

This clonotype was detected many times. The chain is built from TRBV2 and TRBJ1-3; D gene unclear. The germline CDR1 and CDR2 sequences are SNHLY and FYNNEI. V lost 7 bases, J lost 4 bases, and 11 bases lay in between. The CDR3 runs to 13 residues. The chain's CDR3 is CASTQRRGNTIYF. CDR3 bases: TGTGCCAGCACACAAAGGAGAGGAAACACCATATATTTT.

At least ten counts were recorded for this clonotype. The genes are TRBV7-8 and TRBJ1-1; D is ambiguous. CDR1 and CDR2 (germline): SGHVS, FQNEAQ. The V end lost 1 base, the J end lost 8 bases, and 5 bases lay between the germline ends. This CDR3 has 11 amino acids. The CDR3 bases are TGTGCCAGCAGCTTAGGCGTAGAAGCTTTCTTT. Protein product: CASSLGVEAFF.

This clonotype was seen many times. The V gene is TRBV7-9, the J gene TRBJ1-4, with 7 bases aligning to TRBD1. The CDR3 spans 12 residues. The trim removed 10 bases at V and 7 bases at J, leaving 6 bases unmatched. Germline V gene lookup returns CDR1 SEHNR and CDR2 FQNEAQ (reference sequence). CDR3: CAIGTAGEKLFF. CDR3 DNA: TGTGCCATCGGGACAGCTGGTGAAAAACTGTTTTTT.

This CDR3 reads CASSSHQWTVSSYEQYF. The CDR3 nucleotides are TGTGCCAGCAGTTCGCACCAGTGGACCGTTTCCTCCTACGAGCAGTACTTC. The chain is built from TRBV28 and TRBJ2-7, with no clear D. Germline V lookup: CDR1 MDHEN, CDR2 SYDVKM. Trimming stripped 4 bases from V and 0 bases from J, with 19 bases between. There are 17 residues in the CDR3.

This rearrangement joins TRBV29-1 to TRBJ2-7, with TRBD2 matching over 10 bases. Losses at the gene ends were 1 base for V and 2 bases for J; bases not matched to a gene: 5. Germline V gene data show CDR1 as SQVTM and CDR2 as ANQGSEA. This CDR3 has 15 residues. CDR3 protein: CSVEGTSGYPYEQYF. As DNA, the CDR3 is TGCAGCGTTGAAGGGACTAGCGGTTATCCCTACGAGCAGTACTTC.

There are a few counts of this clonotype. This chain links TRBV28 with TRBJ2-1; no reliable D call. Looked up from germline, CDR1 is MDHEN and CDR2 is SYDVKM. The CDR3 is made up of 12 amino acids. V lost 5 bases and J lost 9, with 11 bases in between. The DNA of the CDR3 is TGTGCCAGCAGTCCCTACGATGGTGAGCAGTTCTTC. It specifies CASSPYDGEQFF.

The chain has TRBV12-3 or TRBV12-4 and TRBJ2-2, with TRBD2 matching 12 bases. This CDR3 has 16 residues. The junction had 2 bases not matched to a gene; V was cut back by 3 bases and J by 3 bases. The CDR3 DNA reads as TGTGCCAGCAGTTTTCTAGCGGGAGGGCACACCGGGGAGCTGTTTTTT. This sequence encodes CASSFLAGGHTGELFF.

This clonotype was recorded at least ten times. The gene calls are TRBV2 and TRBJ1-6; D ambiguous. The CDR3 length is 14 residues. Trimming took off 7 bases at V and 0 bases at J, with 7 bases between the two ends. The germline V gene has CDR1 SNHLY and CDR2 FYNNEI. The CDR3 here is CASIESSYNSPLHF. The CDR3 DNA is TGTGCCAGCATAGAGAGCTCCTATAATTCACCCCTCCACTTT. Complete variable domain (other parts from reference TRBV2 and TRBJ1-6): EPEVTQTPSHQVTQMGQEVILRCVPISNHLYFYWYRQILGQKVEFLVSFYNNEISEKSEIFDDQFSVERPDGSNFTLKIRSTKLEDSAMYFCASIESSYNSPLHFGNGTRLTVT.

This rearrangement joins TRBV7-2 to TRBJ1-3, with D unclear. Germline V gene lookup returns CDR1 SGHTA and CDR2 FQGNSA. V shed 4 bases and J shed 0 bases, with 7 bases lying between them. The CDR3 loop spans 14 amino acids. The CDR3 coding sequence is TGTGCCAGCAGCTATATGCTCTCTGGAAACACCATATATTTT. Its protein product is CASSYMLSGNTIYF.

This clonotype has only a few counts. The chain is built from TRBV29-1 and TRBJ1-1; possibly TRBD1 for D (6 bases). CDR1 is SQVTM, CDR2 ANQGSEA, per germline. The CDR3 totals 13 residues. V was clipped by 4 bases and J by 0 bases, with 9 bases between them. The CDR3 is CSVGDTLNTEAFF. The CDR3 DNA reads TGCAGCGTTGGGGACACTTTGAACACTGAAGCTTTCTTT.

In its sample, this clonotype was seen many times. V usage is TRBV7-2 and J usage is TRBJ2-1; no definite D call. V lost 3 bases and J 0 bases, leaving 9 bases between the germline ends. Per germline, CDR1 SGHTA and CDR2 FQGNSA. The CDR3 spans 15 residues. In nucleotides, the CDR3 is TGTGCCAGCAGCTTTCAACGGAGCTCCTACAATGAGCAGTTCTTC. Protein product: CASSFQRSSYNEQFF.

CDR3 bases: TGCAGTGCACGCGGCCTGGGACAGTCTGATCAGCCCCAGCATTTT. The encoded protein is CSARGLGQSDQPQHF. The rearrangement links TRBV20-1 to TRBJ1-5; 7 nucleotides match TRBD1. The CDR3 loop spans 15 amino acids. The V gene's germline CDR1 is DFQATT and CDR2 SNEGSKA (reference sequence). V shed 6 bases and J 5 bases; nucleotides not matched to a gene: 13.